Below are 25 T cell receptor beta chains sequenced from a single sample in a study of T cell responses to AZD1222 COVID-19 vaccine. Clones were read by immunoSEQ multiplex PCR, and TCRdb kept only the in-frame ones, dropping some. The sample has approximately 180,000 clones; 87% are singletons. The source material was peripheral blood, sampled on day 0 of AZD1222 vaccination. The receptor source for this set is an adult in good health.

The genes are TRBV13 and TRBJ1-5, with D possibly TRBD1 on 6 matching bases. The CDR3 loop spans 18 amino acids. Germline assignment: CDR1 PRHDT and CDR2 FYEKMQ (reference sequence). Between the trimmed V and J ends, which lost 0 bases and 4 bases, there was a span of 19 bases. DNA for the CDR3: TGTGCCAGCAGCTTAGGCGGGCGGGGGCGCCCCGTAAATCAGCCCCAGCATTTT. Protein sequence: CASSLGGRGRPVNQPQHF.

The V call is TRBV5-1, the J call TRBJ1-2, with 10 nucleotides matching TRBD1. The ends lost 3 bases at V and 4 bases at J; junction bases unmatched: 12. Per the germline V gene, CDR1 is SGHRS and CDR2 is YFSETQ. The CDR3 covers 17 residues. Written as DNA, the CDR3 is TGCGCCAGCAGCTACGACGGGACAGGGGTTAGGTCCTATGGCTACACCTTC. The encoded protein is CASSYDGTGVRSYGYTF.

This clone was detected only once. The chain combines TRBV18 with TRBJ2-6; 10 bases fit TRBD1. CDR3 length equals 20 residues. The V segment lost 3 bases and the J segment 0 bases; nucleotides outside the gene matches: 11. The V gene's germline CDR1 is KGHSH and CDR2 LQKENI. The CDR3 is CASSPLGTGTGVSGANVLTF. CDR3 coding DNA: TGTGCCAGCTCACCCCTGGGGACCGGGACAGGGGTCTCTGGGGCCAACGTCCTGACTTTC.

The chain combines TRBV18 with TRBJ1-1; TRBD1 might be the D (5 bases). V lost 6 bases and J lost 3, with 11 bases in between. The CDR3 length is 13 residues. Germline CDR1 KGHSH, CDR2 LQKENI. The CDR3 DNA sequence: TGTGCCAGCTCCCAGGGATGGGACACTGAAGCTTTCTTT. As protein: CASSQGWDTEAFF.

The rearrangement links TRBV7-2 to TRBJ2-1; 10 positions match TRBD2. The CDR3 consists of 17 residues. J gave up 7 bases and V 4 bases, and 13 bases lay outside the gene matches. CDR1 and CDR2 from the germline V gene are SGHTA and FQGNSA. This CDR3 reads CASSSITSGARGNEQFF. In DNA, the CDR3 is TGTGCCAGCAGCTCCATTACTAGCGGGGCTAGAGGTAATGAGCAGTTCTTC.

The chain has TRBV11-2 and TRBJ2-7; 7 bases fit TRBD2. The CDR3 has 14 amino acids. Germline assignment: CDR1 SGHAT and CDR2 FQNNGV. J lost 3 bases, V lost 1 base, and 3 bases had no gene match. The CDR3 DNA reads TGTGCCAGCAGCTTAGCGGCTAGCGGCTACGAGCAGTACTTC. Protein: CASSLAASGYEQYF.

V usage is TRBV3-1 (or the pseudogene TRBV3-2) and J usage is TRBJ2-7, with 10 bases fitting TRBD1. The CDR3 runs to 15 residues. Germline V lookup: CDR1 LGHDT, CDR2 YNNKEL (reference sequence). With 4 bases clipped from V and 2 bases from J, the junction kept 5 bases outside the gene matches. The CDR3 DNA reads as TGTGCCAGCAGCCCCCGGGACAGGGGAACCTACGAGCAGTACTTC. Its protein is CASSPRDRGTYEQYF.

The chain combines TRBV18 with TRBJ2-4; 10 positions agree with TRBD1. V lost 3 bases, J lost 1 base, and 3 bases stayed unmatched. This CDR3 region has 16 residues. Germline CDR1 is KGHSH and CDR2 is LQKENI. The CDR3 here is CASSPTGGFAKNIQYF. The CDR3 nucleotides read TGTGCCAGCTCACCGACAGGGGGCTTCGCCAAAAACATTCAGTACTTC.

This clone was seen only a few times. J is TRBJ2-6 and V is TRBV3-1 (or the pseudogene TRBV3-2); 7 bases agree with TRBD1. The CDR3 consists of 20 residues. The trim removed 0 bases at V and 0 bases at J, leaving 11 bases unmatched. Germline values: CDR1 LGHDT, CDR2 YNNKEL (reference sequence). CDR3 region: CASSQDRGAGGHSGANVLTF. CDR3 nucleotides: TGTGCCAGCAGCCAAGATAGAGGGGCAGGGGGACACTCTGGGGCCAACGTCCTGACTTTC.

This clone was found once. The V gene is TRBV6-6, the J gene TRBJ2-7; 9 nucleotides match TRBD1. CDR1 and CDR2 (germline): MNHNY, SVGAGI (reference sequence). The CDR3 covers 14 residues. V lost 9 bases, J lost 6 bases, and 12 bases stayed unmatched. The DNA for the CDR3 is TGTGCCAGTACTCTCCGGACAGGGGCGTCCGAGCAGTACTTC. It codes for CASTLRTGASEQYF.

CDR3 loop: CAWRGNQYEQYF. The CDR3 DNA follows: TGTGCCTGGAGAGGGAATCAATACGAGCAGTACTTC. V gene TRBV30 combines with J gene TRBJ2-7; D gene ambiguous. V was pared by 3 bases and J by 4 bases, with 10 bases between. Germline CDR1 GTSNPN, CDR2 SVGIG (reference sequence). The CDR3 runs 12 residues.

The chain recombines TRBV5-1 with TRBJ1-2, with D unclear. The CDR3 is 15 residues long. Germline assignment: CDR1 SGHRS and CDR2 YFSETQ. Trimming left V 4 bases short and J 7 bases short, with 20 bases between. CDR3 DNA: TGCGCCAGCAGCAGGTTCGAGGGTCTGGGAGCTGGCTACACCTTC. The encoded protein is CASSRFEGLGAGYTF.

V gene TRBV4-1 combines with J gene TRBJ2-7, with D maybe TRBD2 (5 bases). Germline V gene lookup returns CDR1 MGHRA and CDR2 YSYEKL. Between the trimmed V and J ends, which lost 0 bases and 0 bases, there was a span of 18 bases. There are 18 residues in the CDR3. CDR3 coding DNA: TGCGCCAGCAGCCAAGAGGATGAAAAGCGGCTGGGCTCCTACGAGCAGTACTTC. Translation: CASSQEDEKRLGSYEQYF.

The chain joins TRBV10-1 to TRBJ2-7; 14 bases line up with TRBD2. With 8 bases clipped from V and 4 bases from J, the junction kept 10 bases outside the gene matches. CDR1 and CDR2 from the germline V gene are WNHNN and SYGVQD (reference sequence). This CDR3 contains 16 residues. CDR3 in DNA: TGCGCCAGCGGGAGACTAGCGGGAGGGCAGGGGTACGAGCAGTACTTC. It specifies CASGRLAGGQGYEQYF.

The rearrangement joins TRBV5-6 to TRBJ2-5; 13 bases map to TRBD2. Germline-derived CDR1 and CDR2 are SGHDT and YYEEEE. This CDR3 contains 16 residues. The V and J ends lost 2 bases and 5 bases, in that order; junction bases with no gene match: 6. The CDR3: CASSFGLAGDGETQYF. The CDR3, as DNA: TGTGCCAGCAGCTTCGGACTAGCGGGAGACGGTGAGACCCAGTACTTC.

In its sample, this clone was seen a few times. The rearrangement joins TRBV3-1 (or the pseudogene TRBV3-2) to TRBJ2-7; perhaps TRBD2 as D (6 bases). CDR3 size: 16 residues. Germline CDR1 and CDR2: LGHDT and YNNKEL (reference sequence). V lost 4 bases, J lost 2 bases, and 18 bases lay in between. The CDR3 region is CASSLSGGGGTYEQYF. CDR3 coding DNA: TGTGCCAGCAGCCTGTCTGGGGGAGGTGGTACCTACGAGCAGTACTTC.

Worth noting for this clone: A read error may produce the germline difference seen at one junction end. The rearrangement links TRBV15 to TRBJ2-5; D could derive from TRBD1 or TRBD2 (5 bases each). The germline gives CDR1 LNHNV, CDR2 YYDKDF (reference sequence). The CDR3 contains 13 residues. The DNA of the CDR3 is TGTGCCACCAGCAGACAACTGAGGGACCTACAGGACTTC. Protein product: CATSRQLRDLQDF.

The V gene is TRBV6-6, the J gene TRBJ2-1; 13 bases fit TRBD2. V trimming: 6 bases; J trimming: 7 bases; junction bases outside the gene matches: 9. The CDR3 spans 16 residues. Germline V gene sequence: CDR1 MNHNY, CDR2 SVGAGI (reference sequence). CDR3 amino acids: CASRSDGLAGVNEQFF. As DNA, the CDR3 is TGTGCCAGCAGAAGCGACGGACTAGCGGGAGTTAATGAGCAGTTCTTC.

The chain carries TRBV7-2 and TRBJ1-5, with TRBD1 identical over 11 bases. The germline V gene encodes CDR1 SGHTA and CDR2 FQGNSA. The CDR3 totals 17 residues. V dropped 5 bases and J dropped 0; count of bases not matched to a gene: 6. CDR3 DNA sequence: TGTGCCAGCAGCCTTGGGACAGGGGGATATAGCAATCAGCCCCAGCATTTT. The encoded protein is CASSLGTGGYSNQPQHF.

The V and J genes are TRBV5-1 and TRBJ1-1; perhaps TRBD1 as D (6 bases). Germline V gives CDR1 SGHRS, CDR2 YFSETQ. V lost 2 bases, J lost 1 base, and 15 bases lay in between. The CDR3 loop spans 16 amino acids. The CDR3 is CASSFLTGIANTEAFF. For the CDR3, the DNA is TGCGCCAGCAGCTTTCTCACAGGGATAGCGAACACTGAAGCTTTCTTT.

J is TRBJ2-7 and V is TRBV2; 7 bases agree with TRBD2. The CDR3 is made up of 14 amino acids. After removal of 2 bases from V and 2 bases from J, the junction contained 3 bases not matched to a gene. The germline V gene has CDR1 SNHLY and CDR2 FYNNEI. The CDR3 here is CASSEPSGAYEQYF. As DNA, the CDR3 is TGTGCCAGCAGTGAACCCAGCGGGGCCTACGAGCAGTACTTC.

The V gene is TRBV30, the J gene TRBJ2-5; a possible D gene is TRBD2 (5 bases). This CDR3 region has 14 residues. Germline V gene lookup returns CDR1 GTSNPN and CDR2 SVGIG (reference sequence). V was cut by 0 bases and J by 4 bases, with 12 bases left in between. CDR3 coding DNA: TGTGCCTGGAGTGTTCCGGGAAGTGTAGAGACCCAGTACTTC. Translating it yields CAWSVPGSVETQYF.

The V gene is TRBV7-2, the J gene TRBJ1-3; D ambiguous. V lost 4 bases and J lost 1, with 8 bases in between. The CDR3 runs to 14 residues. Germline CDR1 SGHTA, CDR2 FQGNSA. The CDR3 bases are TGTGCCAGCAGCTCGCAGGCTTCTGGAAACACCATATATTTT. The encoded protein is CASSSQASGNTIYF.

J is TRBJ1-2 and V is TRBV6-5; 7 bases align to TRBD1. This CDR3 contains 12 residues. Germline V gene data show CDR1 as MNHEY and CDR2 as SVGAGI. J was trimmed by 7 bases and V by 6 bases; bases with no gene match: 5. DNA for the CDR3: TGTGCCAGCAGGAACAGGGGTGGTGGCTACACCTTC. It is translated as CASRNRGGGYTF.

The V gene is TRBV27, the J gene TRBJ2-1, with 9 bases aligning to TRBD2. V lost 6 bases and J lost 0; bases outside the gene matches: 3. Germline V lookup: CDR1 MNHEY, CDR2 SMNVEV (reference sequence). This CDR3 is built from 15 residues. The CDR3 sequence: CASRLSGSSYNEQFF. CDR3 DNA sequence: TGTGCCAGCAGGCTTAGCGGGAGCTCCTACAATGAGCAGTTCTTC.